The source of this T cell receptor (beta chain) is a study of post-analysis software for immune sequencing data. Study-level background: Both relapsing-remitting and secondary progressive multiple sclerosis featured among the disease courses, as did progressive-relapsing multiple sclerosis. Points from the study as a whole: The F measure placed samples prepared in the same batch into strongly shared clusters. Among multiple sclerosis patients, normalized Chao1 diversity was significantly below that of controls. There were five or six TRBV segments more frequent in patients than controls, and TRBV5-6, TRBV5-1 and TRBV20-1 were among them.

Of note for this clonotype: Its target is not known.

Built from TCR beta cDNA, the libraries had unique molecular identifiers in them. A population of roughly 0.9 to 11 million T cells gave rise to roughly 0.5 million cDNA molecules. TCRdb called the PCR reads again in MiXCR, with one record for every CDR3 protein. Among fewer than 900,000 distinct CDR3 sequences listed, under 60% were seen once. Germline CDR1 and CDR2: DFQATT and SNEGSKA (reference sequence). With 3 bases removed from V and 0 bases from J, the gap between germline ends came to 18 bases. This CDR3 has 17 amino acids. The rearrangement links TRBV20-1 to TRBJ2-1; D uncertain. Sequencing was done on a sample of blood. This sequence originates from a girl under 18 with multiple sclerosis. The DNA of the CDR3 is TGCAGTGCTAGCCACCTTGTTGGCGGAAACTCCTACAATGAGCAGTTCTTC. It translates to CSASHLVGGNSYNEQFF.